This T cell receptor (beta chain) was recovered during a study of T cells in women clearing cervical HPV infection. About the research overall: Case blood drawn at lesion detection; control blood after infection cleared. Study-wide results and limits: Richness plus V gene abundances separated cases from controls with AUC roughly 0.83. Timing of associations relative to infection is unclear; T-cell subsets were not isolated.

Average input was around 1,300 ng genomic DNA for immunoSEQ TCR beta CDR3 amplification. Data came from immunoSEQ multiplex PCR; TCRdb stores just in-frame clones and leaves some out. This sample's table has 20,000 to 25,000 clones. In regard to this clone: The antigen is unknown. The read terminates 3 residues before the CDR3 end, so the remaining end is supplied by the germline J gene.

Germline CDR1 and CDR2: SGHRS and YFSETQ. The CDR3 length is 13 residues. The V end lost 4 bases, the J end lost 3 bases, and 10 bases lay between the germline ends. The chain recombines TRBV5-1 with TRBJ2-5; TRBD1 might be the D (5 bases). The receptor was derived from a woman between 18 and 69 years old with a cervical HPV16 infection that either progressed to CIN3+ or cleared (not recorded which). Sequencing was performed on blood buffy coat. The CDR3 protein is CASSRTREETQYF. The sequenced CDR3 bases are TGCGCCAGCAGCAGGACAAGAGAAGAGACC. Looking up the rest from reference TRBV5-1 and TRBJ2-5 gives the full variable domain: KAGVTQTPRYLIKTRGQQVTLSCSPISGHRSVSWYQQTPGQGLQFLFEYFSETQRNKGNFPGRFSGRQFSNSRSEMNVSTLELGDSALYLCASSRTREETQYFGPGTRLLVL.